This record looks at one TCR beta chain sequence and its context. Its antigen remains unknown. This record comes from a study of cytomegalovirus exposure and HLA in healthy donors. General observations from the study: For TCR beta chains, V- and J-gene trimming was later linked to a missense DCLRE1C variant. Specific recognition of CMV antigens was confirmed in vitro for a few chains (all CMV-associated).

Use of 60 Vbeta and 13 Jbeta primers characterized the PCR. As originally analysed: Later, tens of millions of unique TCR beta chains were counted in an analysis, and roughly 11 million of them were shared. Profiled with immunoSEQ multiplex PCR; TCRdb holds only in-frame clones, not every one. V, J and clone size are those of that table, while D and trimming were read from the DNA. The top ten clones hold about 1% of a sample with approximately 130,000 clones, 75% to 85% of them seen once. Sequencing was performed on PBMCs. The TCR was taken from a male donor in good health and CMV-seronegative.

CDR3 sequence (DNA): TGTGCCAGTAGTATTCTAGGGGGTGACAGACCCACAGATACGCAGTATTTT. Translating gives CASSILGGDRPTDTQYF. V is TRBV19 and J is TRBJ2-3; D may be TRBD1 (6 bases). This CDR3 comprises 17 residues. Germline V gene lookup returns CDR1 LNHDA and CDR2 SQIVND (reference sequence). The V and J ends lost 3 bases and 2 bases respectively, with 18 bases between them.